This TCR beta chain was found in a study of yellow fever vaccine responses in identical twins. Notes on the study in general: Vaccine T cell responses of twins reportedly seemed partly convergent and partly personalized.

TCRdb re-called the RT-PCR reads with MiXCR, one entry per CDR3 protein. This table holds approximately 2,200 distinct CDR3 sequences, approximately 87% found once. To note about this clonotype: The antigen is undetermined.

V was clipped by 3 bases and J by 6 bases, with 12 bases between them. This CDR3 contains 12 residues. Germline-derived CDR1 and CDR2 are DFQATT and SNEGSKA (reference sequence). Sequencing was performed on T cells from blood (PBMCs), unsorted or a sorted subset (not recorded which), taken before or after yellow fever vaccination (not recorded which). The chain is built from TRBV20-1 and TRBJ2-7, with a possible D match to TRBD2 (6 bases). The source is a woman aged 18-30 years who received the yellow fever vaccine. Here the CDR3 reads CSASGTGSEQYF. CDR3 DNA sequence: TGCAGTGCTAGTGGGACTGGGAGCGAGCAGTACTTC.